One TCR beta chain is described in this entry. The antigen remains unidentified. This record belongs to a study of beta chain features in type 1 diabetes. Whole-study context: The patient and healthy donor groups were comparable for age, gender and cell yields.

Germline loops: CDR1 MDHEN, CDR2 SYDVKM. This CDR3 contains 15 residues. V lost 8 bases and J lost 4; bases outside the gene matches: 13. Expressed TCRB transcripts were sequenced because the isolated RNA had all been reverse transcribed beforehand. Repertoires were generated with immunoSEQ multiplex PCR, while TCRdb's copy carries only in-frame clones and drops some. The top ten hold 0.028% of the sample, which has approximately 260,000 clones, around 20% seen once. Cell sorting via CD45RO/CCR7/CD25/CD127/CD95/CD27 was performed to obtain CD4+ naive, central memory, regulatory and stem cell-like memory cells. Purities in excess of 95% were seen in all sorted populations. Study conclusions and caveats: Type 1 diabetes patients had moderately but significantly shorter TCRB CDR3s in all four CD4+ subsets.

The clonotype originates from a woman aged 40 to 50 with type 1 diabetes. The sequenced sample was naive CD4+ T cells from blood. The chain recombines TRBV28 with TRBJ1-2, with 7 bases fitting TRBD1. The CDR3 DNA follows: TGTGCCAGCTGTGTTCCAGTACAGGGGCCCTATGGCTACACCTTC. This encodes CASCVPVQGPYGYTF.